These T cell receptor beta chains were read from a single sample in a study of T cell changes during pregnancy in multiple sclerosis. Some clones are missing from TCRdb's copy, which holds only in-frame ones; the method was immunoSEQ multiplex PCR. Of 35,000 to 55,000 clones listed, approximately 90% are singletons. Sequencing was performed on CD8+ T cells from peripheral blood mononuclear cells, taken after pregnancy. The receptors were sampled from a female donor in good health, enrolled as a control in a pregnancy study. Each CDR3 is given with its conserved first and last residue. A D gene is named only where the DNA matches it firmly. Rows may omit the clone size; those that give it use once, few, many or a size class.

d_call,clone_size,j_call,v_call,cdr3_aa,cdr3_nt
TRBD2,NA,TRBJ2-3,TRBV6-4,CASRNPSGGGRQVTDTQYF,TGTGCCAGCAGGAACCCTAGCGGGGGGGGGAGGCAAGTAACAGATACGCAGTATTTT
NA,NA,TRBJ2-1,TRBV11-1,CASSWATGYEQFF,TGTGCCAGCAGCTGGGCTACAGGATATGAGCAGTTCTTC
NA,NA,TRBJ2-3,TRBV5-1,CASSSPTRDTQYF,TGCGCCAGCAGCTCCCCAACCAGAGATACGCAGTATTTT
NA,NA,TRBJ2-2,TRBV4-3,CASSQAARRELFF,TGCGCCAGCAGCCAAGCAGCGAGGAGGGAGCTGTTTTTT
TRBD1,NA,TRBJ2-1,TRBV4-3,CASSGQGVHEQFF,TGCGCCAGCAGCGGGCAGGGGGTCCATGAGCAGTTCTTC
NA,NA,TRBJ2-2,TRBV5-4,CTYLGGDSNTGELFF,TGTACTTACCTCGGGGGAGACAGCAACACCGGGGAGCTGTTTTTT
TRBD2,few,TRBJ2-7,TRBV5-5,CASSLEIAGSYEQYF,TGTGCCAGCAGCTTGGAAATAGCGGGGTCCTACGAGCAGTACTTC
NA,medium-sized,TRBJ1-5,TRBV6-5,CASRAGFNQPQHF,TGTGCCAGCAGGGCGGGTTTTAATCAGCCCCAGCATTTT
NA,NA,TRBJ1-1,TRBV7-9,CASSLGANTEAFF,TGTGCCAGCAGCTTAGGAGCGAACACTGAAGCTTTCTTT
NA,NA,TRBJ1-1,TRBV19,CASQARAGVNTEAFF,TGTGCCAGCCAGGCCAGGGCAGGTGTGAACACTGAAGCTTTCTTT
NA,NA,TRBJ1-2,TRBV6-4,CASSGQAGYGYTF,TGTGCCAGCAGTGGGCAGGCAGGCTATGGCTACACCTTC
TRBD1,NA,TRBJ1-1,TRBV4-3,CASSHDREHTEAFF,TGCGCCAGCAGCCACGACAGGGAGCACACTGAAGCTTTCTTT
NA,NA,TRBJ1-1,TRBV2,CASYRPAGENTEAFF,TGTGCCAGCTATCGGCCAGCAGGGGAGAACACTGAAGCTTTCTTT
TRBD1,NA,TRBJ2-7,TRBV7-2,CASSIWDSGEQYF,TGTGCCAGCAGCATTTGGGACAGTGGGGAGCAGTACTTC
NA,NA,TRBJ2-5,TRBV7-7,CASSLGQLRYQETQYF,TGTGCTAGCAGCTTGGGACAATTGAGGTACCAAGAGACCCAGTACTTC
NA,NA,TRBJ2-7,TRBV5-1,CASSSKEGLSGYEQYF,TGCGCCAGCAGCTCGAAGGAGGGGTTATCGGGTTACGAGCAGTACTTC
TRBD1,NA,TRBJ1-1,TRBV2,CAINSGTGGRSAFF,TGTGCCATAAACTCCGGGACAGGGGGCCGAAGTGCTTTCTTT
NA,few,TRBJ2-2,TRBV7-8,CASSFWSIGGRGTGELFF,TGTGCCAGCAGCTTCTGGTCCATCGGGGGGCGAGGCACCGGGGAGCTGTTTTTT
TRBD1,NA,TRBJ2-1,TRBV18,CASSLTGGYNEQFF,TGTGCCAGCTCACTGACAGGGGGCTACAATGAGCAGTTCTTC
TRBD2,few,TRBJ2-7,TRBV27,CASAQLAGGREQYF,TGTGCCAGCGCGCAACTAGCGGGGGGGCGAGAGCAGTACTTC
NA,NA,TRBJ1-1,TRBV14,CASSQVRGGKAEAFF,TGTGCCAGCAGCCAAGTTAGGGGGGGTAAGGCTGAAGCTTTCTTT
TRBD2,once,TRBJ2-3,TRBV7-2,CASSLSGSGGYTDTQYF,TGTGCCAGCAGCTTATCGGGTAGCGGGGGGTACACAGATACGCAGTATTTT
TRBD1,NA,TRBJ2-2,TRBV12-5,CASGLGTEINTGELFF,TGTGCTAGTGGTTTAGGGACAGAGATTAACACCGGGGAGCTGTTTTTT
NA,NA,TRBJ1-2,TRBV6-4,CASRGPGVGYTF,TGTGCCAGCAGGGGGCCAGGGGTTGGCTACACCTTC
NA,NA,TRBJ1-1,TRBV7-3,CASSLGDSKYTEAFF,TGTGCCAGCAGCTTAGGAGACAGCAAGTACACTGAAGCTTTCTTT
TRBD1,NA,TRBJ2-7,TRBV18,CASSPPFTGDEQYF,TGTGCCAGCTCACCACCCTTTACAGGGGACGAGCAGTACTTC
TRBD2,NA,TRBJ2-2,TRBV7-9,CASSLIAGANTGELFF,TGTGCCAGCAGCTTAATAGCGGGAGCGAACACCGGGGAGCTGTTTTTT
NA,NA,TRBJ2-7,TRBV28,CASSPAYEQYF,TGTGCCAGCAGTCCCGCCTACGAGCAGTACTTC
NA,NA,TRBJ2-7,TRBV7-9,CASSPTGYEQYF,TGTGCCAGCAGCCCCACCGGCTACGAGCAGTACTTC
NA,NA,TRBJ1-2,TRBV10-3,CAISDDPRGGNYGYTF,TGTGCCATCAGTGATGACCCAAGGGGAGGGAACTATGGCTACACCTTC
TRBD2,NA,TRBJ2-7,TRBV7-9,CASSLAGGGKPYEQYF,TGTGCCAGCAGCTTAGCGGGCGGGGGAAAACCCTACGAGCAGTACTTC
TRBD1,NA,TRBJ2-7,TRBV6-6,CASSNIDRASHYEQYF,TGTGCCAGCAGTAATATCGACAGGGCATCCCACTACGAGCAGTACTTC
TRBD1,few,TRBJ1-2,TRBV18,CASSPQGRQGYYGYTF,TGTGCCAGCTCACCCCAAGGGCGACAGGGATACTATGGCTACACCTTC
NA,once,TRBJ1-2,TRBV6-5,CASSYAADNADGYTF,TGTGCCAGCAGTTACGCCGCGGACAATGCGGATGGCTACACCTTC
NA,NA,TRBJ1-2,TRBV7-9,CASSSSQGISNYGYTF,TGTGCCAGCAGTTCGTCCCAGGGGATTTCTAACTATGGCTACACCTTC
TRBD1,NA,TRBJ2-2,TRBV29-1,CSVALTGEVSGELFF,TGCAGCGTTGCCCTGACAGGGGAGGTCAGCGGGGAGCTGTTTTTT
NA,NA,TRBJ1-2,TRBV27,CASTTAPNYGYTF,TGTGCCAGTACAACAGCTCCTAACTATGGCTACACCTTC
NA,NA,TRBJ2-5,TRBV13,CASSLNRQETQYF,TGTGCCAGCAGCTTAAACAGACAAGAGACCCAGTACTTC
TRBD1,medium-sized,TRBJ1-6,TRBV4-3,CASSPRQGIYSPLHF,TGCGCCAGCAGCCCTAGACAGGGAATTTATTCACCCCTCCACTTT
NA,NA,TRBJ1-1,TRBV4-3,CASSDGGAGMNTEAFF,TGCGCCAGCAGCGACGGAGGGGCGGGGATGAACACTGAAGCTTTCTTT